Below are 20 T cell receptor beta chains sequenced from a single sample in a study of cytomegalovirus exposure and HLA in healthy donors. 60 Vbeta and 13 Jbeta primers were used in PCR. Sequencing used immunoSEQ multiplex PCR; TCRdb keeps in-frame clones, though not all of them. This sample has 110,000 to 150,000 clones, with about 85% found just once. Sequenced material: PBMCs. The receptor source for this set is a boy younger than 10 in good health and CMV-seronegative.

The CDR3 region has the DNA TGTGCCAGCAGTAGACTAGCGGGGGCTGGGGAGCTGTTTTTT. Its protein is CASSRLAGAGELFF. The J gene is TRBJ2-2, the V gene TRBV27, with TRBD2 identical over 12 bases. This CDR3 comprises 14 residues. Germline CDR1 and CDR2: MNHEY and SMNVEV (reference sequence). Losses at the gene ends were 5 bases for V and 8 bases for J; bases not matched to a gene: 3.

This rearrangement joins TRBV14 to TRBJ1-3; D is uncertain. The germline V and J ends were trimmed by 4 bases and 2 bases, with 3 bases remaining between them. Per germline, CDR1 SGHDN and CDR2 FVKESK. The CDR3 loop spans 12 amino acids. Here the CDR3 reads CASSPTGNTIYF. CDR3 DNA: TGTGCCAGCAGCCCCACTGGAAACACCATATATTTT. The variable domain in full, completed from reference TRBV14 and TRBJ1-3, reads EAGVTQFPSHSVIEKGQTVTLRCDPISGHDNLYWYRRVMGKEIKFLLHFVKESKQDESGMPNNRFLAERTGGTYSTLKVQPAELEDSGVYFCASSPTGNTIYFGEGSWLTVV.

A single count supports this clone. V and J are TRBV6-5 and TRBJ1-5, with 11 bases lining up with TRBD1. Per the germline V gene, CDR1 is MNHEY and CDR2 is SVGAGI. This CDR3 has 13 residues. Losses at the gene ends were 10 bases for V and 6 bases for J; bases not matched to a gene: 5. The CDR3 region is CATGQGASQPQHF. CDR3 nucleotides: TGTGCCACCGGACAGGGGGCCAGTCAGCCCCAGCATTTT.

This clone has only one observation. This chain links TRBV5-1 with TRBJ2-7, with TRBD1 identical over 9 bases. The CDR3 runs 13 residues. The V gene end was trimmed by 2 bases and the J gene end by 5 bases; junction bases not matched to a gene: 2. The germline V gene encodes CDR1 SGHRS and CDR2 YFSETQ. This CDR3 reads CASSLRTGDEQYF. The CDR3 nucleotides read TGCGCCAGCAGCTTAAGGACAGGGGACGAGCAGTACTTC.

This clone was seen a single time. The V and J genes are TRBV27 and TRBJ1-5; D perhaps matches TRBD1 (5 bases). The CDR3 has 13 residues. The V and J ends lost 6 bases and 5 bases respectively, with 11 bases between them. Germline V lookup: CDR1 MNHEY, CDR2 SMNVEV (reference sequence). The CDR3 protein is CASSQLGHQPQHF. Written as DNA, the CDR3 is TGTGCCAGCAGCCAATTGGGGCATCAGCCCCAGCATTTT.

The chain has TRBV19 and TRBJ1-1, with a weak D call TRBD1 (5 bases). Germline V gene lookup returns CDR1 LNHDA and CDR2 SQIVND (reference sequence). The CDR3 sequence is 14 residues long. The V end was cut by 5 bases, the J end by 4 bases, with 14 bases between. CDR3 coding DNA: TGTGCCAGTAGTCGCCGGGGGATGGGCACTGAAGCTTTCTTT. Its protein product is CASSRRGMGTEAFF.

The V and J genes are TRBV27 and TRBJ1-1; no definite D call. CDR1 and CDR2 from the germline V gene are MNHEY and SMNVEV (reference sequence). Trimming shortened V by 0 bases and J by 5 bases, and 7 bases separated the two germline ends. This CDR3 has 13 residues. For the CDR3, the DNA is TGTGCCAGCAGTTTATCGGGGAGAACTGAAGCTTTCTTT. Its protein is CASSLSGRTEAFF.

The chain joins TRBV2 to TRBJ1-4; unclear D gene. The CDR3 contains 14 residues. V was trimmed by 4 bases and J by 8 bases, leaving 14 bases between them. Germline CDR1 SNHLY, CDR2 FYNNEI. In DNA form, the CDR3 reads TGTGCCAGCAGTGCCCGGGTAGTAAACGAAAAACTGTTTTTT. Protein sequence: CASSARVVNEKLFF.

The chain carries TRBV27 and TRBJ1-5; 7 nucleotides match TRBD1. The CDR3 is 16 residues long. V shed 3 bases, J shed 5 bases, and the junction held 10 bases outside the gene matches. Germline V gene data show CDR1 as MNHEY and CDR2 as SMNVEV (reference sequence). The CDR3 reads CASSLRPDRVDQPQHF. Written as DNA, the CDR3 is TGTGCCAGCAGTTTGAGGCCCGACAGGGTGGATCAGCCCCAGCATTTT.

The chain is built from TRBV6-6 and TRBJ2-7; 10 positions match TRBD2. J lost 2 bases, V lost 5 bases, and 3 bases had no gene match. CDR3 size: 14 residues. The germline V gene has CDR1 MNHNY and CDR2 SVGAGI (reference sequence). CDR3 DNA sequence: TGTGCCAGCAGTAGGCTAGCGGGAGCCTACGAGCAGTACTTC. Translation gives CASSRLAGAYEQYF.

This chain connects TRBV12-5 to TRBJ2-7, with D possibly being TRBD1 (5 bases). CDR1 LGHNT and CDR2 FRNRAP come from the germline V gene. This CDR3 is 15 amino acids long. Trimming pared 2 bases from V and 3 bases from J, leaving 14 bases between. The CDR3 reads CASGLSGQGVYEQYF. CDR3 bases: TGTGCTAGTGGTTTGTCAGGGCAGGGCGTCTACGAGCAGTACTTC.

The rearrangement uses TRBV28 and TRBJ2-1; 8 bases are shared with TRBD1. The CDR3 consists of 16 residues. The germline V gene encodes CDR1 MDHEN and CDR2 SYDVKM. The V segment lost 1 base and the J segment 4 bases; nucleotides outside the gene matches: 6. CDR3 coding DNA: TGTGCCAGCAGTTTATATCTACAGGGGGGTTACAATGAGCAGTTCTTC. This sequence encodes CASSLYLQGGYNEQFF.

The rearrangement links TRBV7-2 to TRBJ1-4; 8 nucleotides match TRBD1. V dropped 4 bases and J dropped 1; count of bases not matched to a gene: 2. The CDR3 covers 15 residues. Germline-derived CDR1 and CDR2 are SGHTA and FQGNSA. The DNA of the CDR3 is TGTGCCAGCAGCTCCGACAGGGGAACTAATGAAAAACTGTTTTTT. Translating gives CASSSDRGTNEKLFF.

V and J are TRBV27 and TRBJ2-7; 9 nucleotides match TRBD1. Germline CDR1 is MNHEY and CDR2 is SMNVEV (reference sequence). V lost 6 bases and J lost 3; bases outside the gene matches: 6. This CDR3 comprises 14 residues. The CDR3 here is CASSTGTGIYEQYF. The CDR3 DNA reads as TGTGCCAGCAGCACCGGGACAGGGATCTACGAGCAGTACTTC.

For the CDR3, the DNA is TGTGCCAGCAGCTTGCGTACCCCCCGCCGGGACAGGGTAGGGGAGCTGTTTTTT. Protein product: CASSLRTPRRDRVGELFF. This rearrangement joins TRBV11-3 to TRBJ2-2, with TRBD1 matching 9 bases. There are 18 residues in the CDR3. Losses at the gene ends were 3 bases for V and 8 bases for J; bases not matched to a gene: 16. Germline CDR1 SGHNT, CDR2 YENEEA.

This chain links TRBV11-2 with TRBJ1-4; 8 positions match TRBD1. From germline, CDR1 is SGHAT and CDR2 FQNNGV. The CDR3 is made up of 14 amino acids. Losses at the gene ends were 5 bases for V and 9 bases for J; bases not matched to a gene: 8. For the CDR3, the DNA is TGTGCCAGCAGCCCCGGACAGGGAGGAAAAAAACTGTTTTTT. Amino acids: CASSPGQGGKKLFF.

This chain links TRBV6-1 with TRBJ1-5; D perhaps matches TRBD1 (5 bases). Germline V gene sequence: CDR1 MNHNS, CDR2 SASEGT. Trimming removed 1 base at V and 5 bases at J, with 15 bases between. The CDR3 covers 16 residues. The CDR3 is CASSEGGGAQHQPQHF. Written as DNA, the CDR3 is TGTGCCAGCAGTGAAGGGGGAGGGGCGCAACATCAGCCCCAGCATTTT.

The chain couples TRBV4-1 to TRBJ1-6, with D unresolved. The germline V gene encodes CDR1 MGHRA and CDR2 YSYEKL. V was trimmed by 4 bases and J by 0 bases, leaving 13 bases between them. CDR3 size: 17 residues. The CDR3 DNA is TGCGCCAGCAGCCCCGATTTGGAGGTCTCCTATAATTCACCCCTCCACTTT. It translates to CASSPDLEVSYNSPLHF.

V usage is TRBV7-9 and J usage is TRBJ2-7, with D tentatively TRBD1 (5 bases). Per the germline V gene, CDR1 is SEHNR and CDR2 is FQNEAQ (reference sequence). Trimming stripped 1 base from V and 6 bases from J, with 10 bases between. The CDR3 consists of 13 residues. The CDR3 region has the DNA TGTGCCAGCAGCTTAGGAAGGGGCGGCGAGCAGTACTTC. It encodes CASSLGRGGEQYF.

The chain links TRBV4-2 to TRBJ2-7, with 7 bases identical to TRBD1. CDR1 is LGHNA and CDR2 is YNFKEQ in the germline V gene. The ends lost 4 bases at V and 2 bases at J; junction bases unmatched: 11. This CDR3 comprises 16 residues. CDR3 loop: CASSPYTGTDAYEQYF. CDR3 DNA sequence: TGTGCCAGCAGCCCATACACCGGGACAGATGCCTACGAGCAGTACTTC.